This entry lists 12 T cell receptor beta chains sequenced from one sample in a study of response to subunit inactivated influenza vaccine. Via MiXCR, TCRdb re-called the RT-PCR reads, giving one row per CDR3 protein. The sample shows 450,000 to 600,000 distinct CDR3 sequences, about 15% of them seen only once. Sequences were derived from CD4+ T cells sorted from PBMCs, sampled roughly 24 months after vaccination. The source of these receptors is a man aged 50 to 69 who received an inactivated influenza vaccine.

This sequence joins TRBV28 and TRBJ2-1, with a tentative D call TRBD1 (6 bases). The CDR3 covers 14 residues. Germline V gene sequence: CDR1 MDHEN, CDR2 SYDVKM. Trimming removed 5 bases at V and 2 bases at J, with 10 bases between. The CDR3 region is CASSQGGPYNEQFF. CDR3 nucleotide sequence: TGTGCCAGCAGTCAAGGGGGACCCTACAATGAGCAGTTCTTC.

The chain uses TRBV11-1 and TRBJ2-7; 13 positions match TRBD2. V lost 4 bases to trimming and J lost 0 bases; unmatched junction nucleotides: 9. The CDR3 totals 18 residues. Germline V gene lookup returns CDR1 SGHAT and CDR2 FQDESV (reference sequence). The CDR3 loop reads CASSSWTSGGRGSYEQYF. CDR3 coding DNA: TGTGCCAGCAGCTCATGGACTAGCGGGGGTCGGGGCTCCTACGAGCAGTACTTC. Complete variable domain (other parts from reference TRBV11-1 and TRBJ2-7): EAEVAQSPRYKITEKSQAVAFWCDPISGHATLYWYRQILGQGPELLVQFQDESVVDDSQLPKDRFSAERLKGVDSTLKIQPAELGDSAMYLCASSSWTSGGRGSYEQYFGPGTRLTVT.

This clonotype was found a few times. The rearrangement uses TRBV24-1 and TRBJ2-1, with a possible D match to TRBD2 (5 bases). The CDR3 extends over 15 amino acids. Per germline, CDR1 KGHDR and CDR2 SFDVKD. V shed 9 bases and J shed 0 bases, with 14 bases lying between them. The CDR3: CATARGPSSYNEQFF. DNA for the CDR3: TGTGCCACCGCCCGAGGGCCGAGCTCCTACAATGAGCAGTTCTTC.

V and J are TRBV5-1 and TRBJ2-3, with TRBD1 matching over 7 bases. V lost 4 bases and J lost 3; bases outside the gene matches: 5. The CDR3 consists of 14 residues. CDR1 is SGHRS, CDR2 YFSETQ, per germline. CDR3 in amino acids: CASSEGQLTDTQYF. The CDR3 DNA reads as TGCGCCAGCAGCGAGGGACAGCTTACAGATACGCAGTATTTT.

This clonotype was recorded many times. J is TRBJ2-5 and V is TRBV15; 11 bases agree with TRBD2. Germline V gene lookup returns CDR1 LNHNV and CDR2 YYDKDF (reference sequence). CDR3 length: 17 amino acids. V was clipped by 5 bases and J by 0 bases; unmatched bases: 8. CDR3 nucleotide sequence: TGTGCCACCAGCGCTCTAGCGGGGGGACAGTACCAAGAGACCCAGTACTTC. Translated, it gives CATSALAGGQYQETQYF.

This clonotype occurred a few times. A much larger clone differs from this one at a single base, so this may be a read error. The chain uses TRBV6-2 or TRBV6-3 and TRBJ2-7; no clear D. The CDR3 is made up of 10 amino acids. Trimming took 1 base from V and 5 from J, leaving 0 bases between them. Germline V gene data show CDR1 as MNHEY and CDR2 as SVGEGT. The chain's CDR3 is CASSYYEQYF. The CDR3 DNA reads as TGTGCCAGCAGTTACTACGAGCAGTACTTC.

The CDR3: CASSTGIAGTQGEQFF. Here the CDR3 DNA reads TGTGCCAGCTCAACCGGGATAGCGGGGACCCAAGGGGAGCAGTTCTTC. The chain is built from TRBV18 and TRBJ2-1, with TRBD2 identical over 8 bases. The germline CDR1 and CDR2 sequences are KGHSH and LQKENI. This CDR3 is 16 amino acids long. The ends lost 5 bases at V and 10 bases at J; junction bases unmatched: 16.

This chain joins TRBV29-1 and TRBJ2-5; D gene ambiguous. Between the trimmed V and J ends, which lost 1 base and 4 bases, there was a span of 10 bases. CDR3 length equals 13 residues. Germline-derived CDR1 and CDR2 are SQVTM and ANQGSEA. CDR3 sequence reads: CSVEVNPAETQYF. The CDR3 DNA sequence: TGCAGCGTTGAAGTCAATCCGGCAGAGACCCAGTACTTC. The full variable domain, with the rest looked up from reference TRBV29-1 and TRBJ2-5, is SAVISQKPSRDICQRGTSLTIQCQVDSQVTMMFWYRQQPGQSLTLIATANQGSEATYESGFVIDKFPISRPNLTFSTLTVSNMSPEDSSIYLCSVEVNPAETQYFGPGTRLLVL.

Only a few counts were recorded for this clonotype. V and J are TRBV2 and TRBJ2-3; 14 bases map to TRBD2. The trim removed 5 bases at V and 3 bases at J, leaving 4 bases unmatched. The germline CDR1 and CDR2 sequences are SNHLY and FYNNEI. CDR3 length: 16 amino acids. The CDR3 loop is CASSPGTSGRTDTQYF. The DNA of the CDR3 is TGTGCCAGCAGTCCCGGGACTAGCGGGAGAACAGATACGCAGTATTTT.

V and J are TRBV28 and TRBJ2-7, with 14 bases identical to TRBD2. The germline gives CDR1 MDHEN, CDR2 SYDVKM. The CDR3 is made up of 15 amino acids. After removal of 5 bases from V and 4 bases from J, the junction contained 4 bases not matched to a gene. The CDR3 DNA reads TGTGCCAGCAGTAAGACTAGCGGGGGGGCTTACGAGCAGTACTTC. Translated, it gives CASSKTSGGAYEQYF.

The rearrangement joins TRBV2 to TRBJ1-4; 9 bases agree with TRBD1. The CDR3 has 14 amino acids. CDR1 and CDR2 from the germline V gene are SNHLY and FYNNEI. Losses at the gene ends were 7 bases for V and 8 bases for J; bases not matched to a gene: 8. The CDR3 spells CASNDRGFGEKLFF. The CDR3 DNA reads as TGTGCCAGCAATGACAGGGGGTTCGGGGAAAAACTGTTTTTT.

This clonotype has just a few counts. This rearrangement joins TRBV6-1 to TRBJ2-2; D perhaps matches TRBD2 (6 bases). V lost 6 bases, J lost 2 bases, and 10 bases lay in between. The CDR3 sequence is 14 residues long. Germline values: CDR1 MNHNS, CDR2 SASEGT. The DNA for the CDR3 is TGTGCCAGCAGGAGACTAGAAAACACCGGGGAGCTGTTTTTT. Its translation is CASRRLENTGELFF.